This T cell receptor beta chain was recovered during a study of blood T cell repertoires in COVID-19. With 2 bases removed from V and 1 base from J, the gap between germline ends came to 14 bases. Germline CDR1 and CDR2: MNHEY and SVGEGT. The CDR3 loop spans 16 amino acids. Source study methods: Estimation of nucleated cell counts was performed using reference gene primer amplification. The repertoire was sequenced with immunoSEQ multiplex PCR; TCRdb's copy has only in-frame clones and lacks some. For V, J and clone size, that table is used; D and trimming come from the DNA. The repertoire has 200,000 to 250,000 clones, around nine tenths of them found once; the top ten carry roughly 2.5%.

The clonotype was recovered from a woman aged 55-69 years with acute or convalescent COVID-19. The rearrangement joins TRBV6-2 or TRBV6-3 to TRBJ1-1; D is ambiguous. The specimen was peripheral blood. The CDR3 region is CASSYQATIKNTEAFF. The CDR3 DNA is TGTGCCAGCAGTTACCAGGCCACGATTAAGAACACTGAAGCTTTCTTT.